The T cell receptor (beta chain) under discussion was sequenced for a study of CD8 T cells in ankylosing spondylitis. General study points: Ankylosing spondylitis blood appeared to be characterized by a TCR beta motif of about eight highly homologous variants.

The length of the CDR3 is 15 residues. Trimming shortened V by 5 bases and J by 10 bases, and 20 bases separated the two germline ends. Germline-derived CDR1 and CDR2 are SGHTA and FQGNSA. MiXCR, applied by TCRdb to the 5' RACE reads, yields one record per CDR3 protein. Among hundreds of thousands of distinct CDR3 sequences listed, 25% to 30% were seen once. This clonotype was counted only a few times. Its antigen remains unknown. The rearrangement joins TRBV7-2 to TRBJ1-4, with D possibly being TRBD1 (6 bases). The TCR was taken from a male donor with ankylosing spondylitis. The specimen sequenced was blood, either unsorted or a sorted T cell fraction (not recorded which). The CDR3 DNA follows: TGTGCCAGCAGCGCTCCCGGGACATCACGAGCAAAACTGTTTTTT. Translating it yields CASSAPGTSRAKLFF.